This T cell receptor beta chain was found in a study of early T cells in non-severe SARS-CoV-2 infection. cDNA molecules, individually, were tagged with unique molecular identifiers. MiXCR, run by TCRdb on the 5' RACE reads, gives a single entry per CDR3 protein. There are tens of thousands of distinct CDR3 sequences in the sample; over 9.5% occur only once, and roughly 8% lies in the top ten. The CDR3 runs to 14 residues. The V end lost 1 base, the J end lost 4 bases, and 10 bases lay between the germline ends. This receptor was identified in an adult who was a healthcare worker with PCR-confirmed SARS-CoV-2 infection or an uninfected control (not recorded which). This specimen was whole blood, taken at baseline. The rearrangement uses TRBV12-3 or TRBV12-4 and TRBJ1-1; possible D gene TRBD1, 5 bases. Written as DNA, the CDR3 is TGTGCCAGCAGTTTAGAGGGGTTGCGCACTGAAGCTTTCTTT. Translating gives CASSLEGLRTEAFF.